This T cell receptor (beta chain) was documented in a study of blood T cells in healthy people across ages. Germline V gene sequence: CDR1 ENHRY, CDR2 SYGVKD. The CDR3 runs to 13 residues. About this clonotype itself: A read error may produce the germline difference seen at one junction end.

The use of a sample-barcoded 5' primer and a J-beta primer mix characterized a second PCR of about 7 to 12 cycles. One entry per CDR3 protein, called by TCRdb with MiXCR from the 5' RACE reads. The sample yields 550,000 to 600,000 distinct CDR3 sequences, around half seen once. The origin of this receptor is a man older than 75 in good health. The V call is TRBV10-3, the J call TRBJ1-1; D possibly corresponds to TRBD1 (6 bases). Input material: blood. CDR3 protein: CAISGTVNIEAFF. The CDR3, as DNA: TGTGCCATCAGTGGGACAGTGAACATTGAAGCTTTCTTT.